These 4 T cell receptor beta chains originate from one sample sequenced in a study of shared clonotypes between healthy human individuals. Sequencing used immunoSEQ multiplex PCR; TCRdb keeps in-frame clones, though not all of them. The sample comprises over 2 million clones, approximately 90% of which are singletons, and 0.37% rests with the top ten. The sequenced sample consisted of naive CD4+ T cells from PBMCs. The sample's subset: CD45RA+ positively selected. Every receptor here comes from a man aged 18 to 30 in good health. Some clones in this sample may be carry-over from other donors' samples.

This chain links TRBV11-2 with TRBJ1-1, with a possible D match to TRBD1 (5 bases). Trimming took off 3 bases at V and 2 bases at J, with 13 bases between the two ends. Germline V gives CDR1 SGHAT, CDR2 FQNNGV. This CDR3 comprises 15 residues. Here the CDR3 reads CASSFGTQGNTEAFF. CDR3 nucleotides: TGTGCCAGCAGCTTCGGTACCCAGGGAAACACTGAAGCTTTCTTT.

In its sample, this clone was seen a few times. This same CDR3 is encoded by further DNA sequences in the sample. V is TRBV28 and J is TRBJ2-7; the match to TRBD1 covers 9 bases. Germline V gene sequence: CDR1 MDHEN, CDR2 SYDVKM. With V trimmed by 4 bases and J by 0 bases, 4 bases remained unmatched. This CDR3 region has 15 residues. The CDR3 loop reads CASSSPGQGSYEQYF. The CDR3 DNA follows: TGTGCCAGCAGTTCCCCGGGACAGGGCTCCTACGAGCAGTACTTC.

CDR3 loop: CASRTSFGTGELFF. The CDR3 nucleotides are TGTGCCAGCAGGACGTCGTTTGGCACCGGGGAGCTGTTTTTT. The chain couples TRBV2 to TRBJ2-2, with D unclear. CDR3 size: 14 residues. Trimming removed 6 bases from V and 4 bases from J, with 12 bases in between. Germline assignment: CDR1 SNHLY and CDR2 FYNNEI.

Written as DNA, the CDR3 is TGTGCCAGCTCACCGCCCCCGGAAAACACTGAAGCTTTCTTT. This translates into CASSPPPENTEAFF. The chain links TRBV18 to TRBJ1-1; D uncertain. Germline CDR1 and CDR2: KGHSH and LQKENI. V was trimmed by 3 bases and J by 2 bases, leaving 10 bases between them. The CDR3 sequence is 14 residues long.